This TCR beta chain was identified during a study of shared T cell receptors in the human thymus (dated by TCRdb to about 2021). At the level of the whole study: The study investigated the way shared, self-reactive T-cell receptor alpha chains are produced in the human thymus.

From the germline V gene, CDR1 is SGDLS and CDR2 is YYNGEE. The CDR3 measures 17 amino acids from cysteine to phenylalanine. The DNA shown is the 51-base CDR3, in frame from base 1. V is clipped by 0 bases and J by 5 bases, and the sequence between their germline boundaries is 15 bases long. Preparation of the library involved the immunoSEQ multiplex PCR assay. TCRdb limited this immuneACCESS table to in-frame rearrangements with V and J called. A share of clones is missing; checked studies link under half to unresolved V genes, and the rest is unexplained. Here the sample has some 760,000 clones; 80% to 90% occur a single time. The biggest ten clones account for roughly 0.01% of the sample. Comment on this clone: No antigen is known for it. Base-call qualities are not available, and no considerably larger clone is one nucleotide away. Other DNA variants within this sample encode the same CDR3.

These sequences were also reported in another study, on human thymus T cells. As the second study states: In Finland, the donors were immunologically healthy infants who were having open corrective cardiac surgery for congenital heart defects. Thymus tissue was collected as surgical resects that were removed during corrective cardiac surgery. Usage of V and J gene segments appeared to be biased in both the thymic and the peripheral blood repertoires. The related research found that thymic TCR repertoires overlapped highly between unrelated individuals. TCR alpha and beta repertoires from roughly eight infant thymus samples and a few related peripheral blood samples were characterized in the study. Donor ages ranging from roughly 6 to 244 days were recorded, and a handful of male and a couple of female infants were included in the cohort. Thymocytes were mechanically released from the tissue and were stored as pellets of roughly 9.5-34 million cells at -70 degrees C. Genomic DNA was extracted from frozen cell pellets with a QIAsymphony instrument. The immunoSEQ multiplex PCR assay was used to amplify the TCRB and TCRAD loci from a standardized amount of quality-controlled genomic DNA. The amplicons spanned the V(D)J region and were long enough to cover the CDR3 and allow V and J genes to be identified. The amplicons were sequenced on an Illumina platform via the commercial immunoSEQ service. Primer bias and sequencing errors were corrected as previously described, and TCRAD and TCRB were defined on the basis of the IMGT database. Repertoires were analysed with immunoSEQ Analyzer 3.0 and VDJTools, covering basic statistics, V/J segment usage, diversity estimates, rarefaction and pairwise overlap. To estimate diversity, the Chao1, ChaoE, Efron-Thisted, Shannon and inverse Simpson indices were applied, and diversity was also estimated on datasets down-sampled to the smallest sample. Repertoire overlap was assessed by strict matching of CDR3 nucleotide sequence, V gene and J gene, and clustering was done by Jaccard-based multidimensional scaling. On average, about 810,000 unique TCRB clonotypes were obtained from thymus samples, compared with about 84,000 from blood samples.

Input material: thymocytes. The receptor chain draws on TRBV9 and TRBJ1-6; the D gene is unclear. This sequence originates from a girl in the first two years of life with a congenital heart defect. Donor details come from another sample of the same person, matched by shared clones. The sequence in DNA is TGTGCCAGCAGCGTAGAGGTGGGGAGCCCCCATAATTCACCCCTCCACTTT. Translated, this gives CASSVEVGSPHNSPLHF.